This T cell receptor beta chain is drawn from a study of OX40 agonist ivuxolimab in advanced cancers. This CDR3 spans 16 amino acids. Trimming removed 0 bases at V and 1 base at J, with 13 bases between. Germline-derived CDR1 and CDR2 are MGHRA and YSYEKL. Only in-frame clones appear in the TCRdb table, and some are missing; sequencing was by immunoSEQ multiplex PCR. The sample records over 70,000 clones, about nine tenths being singletons. This sequence joins TRBV4-1 and TRBJ2-7, with a tentative D call TRBD1 (6 bases). This sequence originates from an adult with an advanced solid tumor such as melanoma, head and neck, liver or kidney cancer. Sample: CD4+ or CD8+ T cells sorted from blood, taken in a trial of the OX40 agonist ivuxolimab. In DNA form, the CDR3 reads TGCGCCAGCAGCCAAGAGGGCCCCGGGACATCCTACGAGCAGTACTTC. As protein: CASSQEGPGTSYEQYF.